This T cell receptor beta chain was sequenced for a study of T cells in Graves' hyperthyroidism and ophthalmopathy. Study in general: Specimen type is peripheral blood, collected at initial diagnosis prior to any treatment.

CDR3 size: 13 residues. J was trimmed by 2 bases and V by 0 bases; bases with no gene match: 1. CDR1 is GTSNPN, CDR2 SVGIG, per germline (reference sequence). Each diagnosis was grounded in clinical symptoms, serum thyroxine and TRAb, thyroid ultrasound, and orbital computed tomography. The source material, RNA transcripts, was used to amplify TCR beta CDR3 regions. First-round RT-PCR of the TCR CDR3 relied on the HTBI primer set. TCRdb reanalysed the multiplex PCR reads using MiXCR and keeps one entry per CDR3 protein. The repertoire consists of over 250,000 distinct CDR3 sequences, with 20% to 25% occurring once and the leading ten covering around 65%. This clonotype was detected ten times or more.

The sample taken for sequencing was blood. The J gene is TRBJ2-7, the V gene TRBV30; 7 bases fit TRBD2. This clonotype was sampled from a man under 40 with Graves' ophthalmopathy. Here the CDR3 reads CAWSVAGPYEQYF. CDR3 nucleotide sequence: TGTGCCTGGAGTGTAGCGGGACCCTACGAGCAGTACTTC.